This T cell receptor (beta chain) was identified during a study of shared clonotypes between healthy human individuals. Notes on the study in general: Naive subsets typically showed greater estimated richness than memory subsets.

The assay ran at deep level. Using immunoSEQ multiplex PCR, the repertoire was profiled, and TCRdb retains in-frame clones only, with some absent. This table has 2 million to 2.5 million clones, around 95% appearing once. Notes on this clone: Its antigen is unidentified.

V lost 2 bases, J lost 6 bases, and 4 bases stayed unmatched. Germline V CDR1 and CDR2: SGHNT, YYREEE (reference sequence). CDR3 size: 15 residues. The chain is built from TRBV5-4 and TRBJ2-3, with TRBD2 matching 12 bases. The receptor comes from a man between 18 and 35 years old in good health. The sequencing sample was made of naive CD4+ T cells sorted from blood. Stated subset: CD45RA+ positively selected. The CDR3, as DNA: TGTGCCAGCAGCTTTCGCCTAGCGGGAGGGGATACGCAGTATTTT. It is translated as CASSFRLAGGDTQYF. The whole variable domain, remainder taken from reference TRBV5-4 and TRBJ2-3, is ETGVTQSPTHLIKTRGQQVTLRCSSQSGHNTVSWYQQALGQGPQFIFQYYREEENGRGNFPPRFSGLQFPNYSSELNVNALELDDSALYLCASSFRLAGGDTQYFGPGTRLTVL.